Listed here are 27 T cell receptor beta chains from one sample, sequenced in a study of shared clonotypes between healthy human individuals. The naive CD8 population came from CD45RO-negative cells selected for CCR7, without terminally differentiated effector memory CD45RA+ cells. Assay used: immunoSEQ multiplex PCR; TCRdb lists only in-frame clones, some missing. This repertoire shows about 2.2 million clones, 85% to 95% found once; its top ten account for roughly 1.8%. Material: naive CD8+ T cells from PBMCs. The receptors come from a man in his late teens or twenties in good health. Some clones in this sample may be carry-over from other donors' samples.

This clone was observed a single time. The genes are TRBV5-5 and TRBJ1-2; possibly TRBD1 for D (6 bases). The CDR3 totals 14 residues. The germline CDR1 and CDR2 sequences are SGHKS and YYEKEE (reference sequence). V lost 3 bases to trimming and J lost 6 bases, with 15 bases between them. Written as DNA, the CDR3 is TGTGCCAGCAGCTCCCTAACAGGGCCGGATGGCTACACCTTC. Translated: CASSSLTGPDGYTF.

The chain couples TRBV7-9 to TRBJ2-1; 9 bases fit TRBD2. The CDR3 extends over 16 amino acids. V lost 5 bases and J lost 5; bases outside the gene matches: 10. Germline-derived CDR1 and CDR2 are SEHNR and FQNEAQ (reference sequence). The CDR3 nucleotides read TGTGCCAGCAGCCCCCTCCTTAGCGGGAGAGACAATGAGCAGTTCTTC. This encodes CASSPLLSGRDNEQFF.

The chain uses TRBV28 and TRBJ1-5; TRBD1 is a possible D gene (5 bases). There are 14 residues in the CDR3. The V end lost 5 bases, the J end lost 5 bases, and 13 bases lay between the germline ends. The germline gives CDR1 MDHEN, CDR2 SYDVKM. In nucleotides, the CDR3 is TGTGCCAGCAGTCCGGGACGACGTCATCAGCCCCAGCATTTT. Residues: CASSPGRRHQPQHF.

The table lists this clone with a few counts. The identical CDR3 is also encoded by other nucleotide sequences in the sample. V usage is TRBV19 and J usage is TRBJ1-1, with D possibly being TRBD1 (6 bases). Per germline, CDR1 LNHDA and CDR2 SQIVND (reference sequence). CDR3 length equals 14 residues. The V gene lost 3 bases and the J gene lost 1 base, with 9 bases spanning the gap. In nucleotides, the CDR3 is TGTGCCAGTAGTATCCGGGACACGAACACTGAAGCTTTCTTT. This codes for CASSIRDTNTEAFF.

The chain has TRBV28 and TRBJ1-2; D may be TRBD1 (6 bases). Germline values: CDR1 MDHEN, CDR2 SYDVKM. This CDR3 spans 19 amino acids. The V end lost 4 bases, the J end lost 0 bases, and 24 bases lay between the germline ends. The CDR3 bases are TGTGCCAGCAGTTCCCCGTATCGGGACAAACTCTTAGCTAACTATGGCTACACCTTC. It is translated as CASSSPYRDKLLANYGYTF.

The gene calls are TRBV10-3 and TRBJ1-1; D is perhaps TRBD1 (6 bases). This CDR3 contains 13 residues. The V and J ends lost 6 bases and 4 bases respectively, with 12 bases between them. CDR1 is ENHRY and CDR2 is SYGVKD in the germline V gene. The CDR3 sequence is CAIRGGSLTEAFF. The CDR3 DNA follows: TGTGCCATCAGAGGGGGTTCACTCACTGAAGCTTTCTTT.

The genes are TRBV30 and TRBJ2-7; no reliable D call. CDR1 is GTSNPN and CDR2 is SVGIG in the germline V gene (reference sequence). The CDR3 covers 13 residues. V was clipped by 3 bases and J by 2 bases, with 11 bases between them. The CDR3 DNA follows: TGTGCCTGGAGGGGTCACTTCCCCTACGAGCAGTACTTC. Residues: CAWRGHFPYEQYF.

The chain carries TRBV7-8 and TRBJ1-4; D ambiguous. Germline V gene lookup returns CDR1 SGHVS and CDR2 FQNEAQ. The CDR3 totals 16 residues. V lost 2 bases and J lost 4, with 14 bases in between. CDR3 sequence (DNA): TGTGCCAGCAGCTTACCTGCGGACGGCCTTAATGAAAAACTGTTTTTT. Translation: CASSLPADGLNEKLFF.

The gene calls are TRBV5-1 and TRBJ1-2; 7 positions match TRBD1. The trim removed 0 bases at V and 2 bases at J, leaving 4 bases unmatched. CDR3 length: 15 residues. Germline CDR1 and CDR2: SGHRS and YFSETQ. DNA of the CDR3: TGCGCCAGCAGCTTGGAGGGGGCGTCGAACTATGGCTACACCTTC. Translating gives CASSLEGASNYGYTF.

The V call is TRBV27, the J call TRBJ2-1, with a weak D call TRBD2 (5 bases). The germline CDR1 and CDR2 sequences are MNHEY and SMNVEV (reference sequence). V was clipped by 2 bases and J by 9 bases, with 11 bases between them. The CDR3 runs 13 residues. The CDR3 spells CASSLRPRGEQFF. The CDR3 coding sequence is TGTGCCAGCAGTTTACGCCCCCGGGGTGAGCAGTTCTTC.

The chain links TRBV5-1 to TRBJ2-7; TRBD2 agrees at 10 bases. J lost 6 bases, V lost 6 bases, and 15 bases had no gene match. CDR3 length: 16 residues. Germline V CDR1 and CDR2: SGHRS, YFSETQ. In DNA form, the CDR3 reads TGCGCCAGCACCAAAAGAGCGGCTAGCGGGAGCGGCGAGCAGTACTTC. Encoded protein: CASTKRAASGSGEQYF.

The chain links TRBV6-1 to TRBJ1-2; TRBD1 matches 9 bases. V lost 1 base, J lost 4 bases, and 4 bases stayed unmatched. CDR1 MNHNS and CDR2 SASEGT come from the germline V gene. CDR3 size: 15 residues. The CDR3: CASSEGDRAGYGYTF. The CDR3 coding sequence is TGTGCCAGCAGTGAAGGGGACAGGGCTGGCTATGGCTACACCTTC.

The V gene is TRBV7-8, the J gene TRBJ2-5; 7 bases line up with TRBD2. Germline-derived CDR1 and CDR2 are SGHVS and FQNEAQ. This CDR3 has 13 amino acids. After removal of 11 bases from V and 5 bases from J, the junction contained 11 bases not matched to a gene. The CDR3, as DNA: TGTGCCTCATGGGGGGGACCGGGCGAGACCCAGTACTTC. This sequence encodes CASWGGPGETQYF. Combining the CDR3 with reference TRBV7-8 and TRBJ2-5 gives the whole variable domain GAGVSQSPRYKVAKRGQDVALRCDPISGHVSLFWYQQALGQGPEFLTYFQNEAQLDKSGLPSDRFFAERPEGSVSTLKIQRTQQEDSAVYLCASWGGPGETQYFGPGTRLLVL.

The genes are TRBV7-9 and TRBJ2-7, with 14 bases that match TRBD2. The CDR3 has 19 amino acids. The germline V gene encodes CDR1 SEHNR and CDR2 FQNEAQ (reference sequence). The junction had 17 bases not matched to a gene; V was cut back by 8 bases and J by 2 bases. The chain's CDR3 is CASRDAAGLAGGFPYEQYF. The CDR3 DNA follows: TGTGCCAGCCGAGATGCCGCCGGACTAGCGGGAGGCTTTCCCTACGAGCAGTACTTC.

As to this clone: Other DNA sequences within the sample encode an identical CDR3. The chain is built from TRBV28 and TRBJ1-2; TRBD1 matches at 8 bases. CDR1 and CDR2 from the germline V gene are MDHEN and SYDVKM. CDR3 length: 13 amino acids. Trimming cost V 6 bases and J 2 bases; bases outside gene matches: 2. The CDR3 DNA reads as TGTGCCAGCAGCTACAGGGGGAACTATGGCTACACCTTC. It specifies CASSYRGNYGYTF.

This sequence joins TRBV7-9 and TRBJ2-3; 7 bases match TRBD2. The CDR3 has 18 residues. V shed 5 bases and J 1 base; nucleotides not matched to a gene: 15. Germline V gene lookup returns CDR1 SEHNR and CDR2 FQNEAQ (reference sequence). CDR3 loop: CASSPKLGGGPGTDTQYF. CDR3 sequence (DNA): TGTGCCAGCAGCCCGAAGCTCGGGGGAGGGCCTGGCACAGATACGCAGTATTTT.

The rearrangement uses TRBV7-8 and TRBJ2-2; D might be TRBD2 (5 bases). Between the trimmed V and J ends, which lost 5 bases and 5 bases, there was a span of 15 bases. Germline lookup yields CDR1 SGHVS and CDR2 FQNEAQ. CDR3 length: 15 residues. The CDR3 protein is CASSAKPGMTGELFF. For the CDR3, the DNA is TGTGCCAGCAGCGCAAAACCCGGGATGACCGGGGAGCTGTTTTTT. Filled out from reference TRBV7-8 and TRBJ2-2, the complete variable domain reads GAGVSQSPRYKVAKRGQDVALRCDPISGHVSLFWYQQALGQGPEFLTYFQNEAQLDKSGLPSDRFFAERPEGSVSTLKIQRTQQEDSAVYLCASSAKPGMTGELFFGEGSRLTVL.

V and J are TRBV14 and TRBJ2-1; D is undetermined. Germline values: CDR1 SGHDN, CDR2 FVKESK. The V and J ends lost 8 bases and 9 bases respectively, with 14 bases between them. This CDR3 spans 12 amino acids. CDR3 sequence (DNA): TGTGCCAGCTCCTCCAGAAGGGTTGAGCAGTTCTTC. It encodes CASSSRRVEQFF. The full variable domain, its missing parts supplied by reference TRBV14 and TRBJ2-1, is EAGVTQFPSHSVIEKGQTVTLRCDPISGHDNLYWYRRVMGKEIKFLLHFVKESKQDESGMPNNRFLAERTGGTYSTLKVQPAELEDSGVYFCASSSRRVEQFFGPGTRLTVL.

This rearrangement joins TRBV28 to TRBJ2-7, with D perhaps matching TRBD2 (6 bases). Germline V CDR1 and CDR2: MDHEN, SYDVKM. This CDR3 has 12 residues. Trimming removed 8 bases from V and 3 bases from J, with 11 bases in between. The CDR3 here is CASGWRGYEQYF. Written as DNA, the CDR3 is TGTGCCAGCGGGTGGAGGGGCTACGAGCAGTACTTC.

The chain combines TRBV6-6 with TRBJ2-7; D gene uncertain. The CDR3 is 13 amino acids. Per germline, CDR1 MNHNY and CDR2 SVGAGI (reference sequence). Trimming removed 2 bases at V and 0 bases at J, with 5 bases between. CDR3 loop: CASSYEYSYEQYF. Here the CDR3 DNA reads TGTGCCAGCAGTTACGAGTACTCCTACGAGCAGTACTTC.

DNA of the CDR3: TGTGCCAGCAGCTCGGGAGGGGGAACCTACAATGAGCAGTTCTTC. Translation gives CASSSGGGTYNEQFF. This chain joins TRBV5-6 and TRBJ2-1, with TRBD2 identical over 8 bases. The CDR3 sequence is 15 residues long. V dropped 3 bases and J dropped 2; count of bases not matched to a gene: 4. Germline values: CDR1 SGHDT, CDR2 YYEEEE.

Comment on this clone: This same CDR3 is encoded by further DNA sequences in the sample. CDR3 nucleotides: TGCGCCAGCAGTGAATCCAATGAGCAGTTCTTC. It codes for CASSESNEQFF. This chain links TRBV10-1 with TRBJ2-1; D not certain. The CDR3 runs to 11 residues. CDR1 and CDR2 from the germline V gene are WNHNN and SYGVQD (reference sequence). Trimming took 3 bases from V and 6 from J, leaving 3 bases between them.

The CDR3 DNA reads TGTGCCAGCAGTGAAGCGCTAGCAGCCTACTACGAGCAGTACTTC. Residues: CASSEALAAYYEQYF. This chain joins TRBV6-1 and TRBJ2-7, with D possibly matching TRBD2 (5 bases). V lost 0 bases, J lost 3 bases, and 12 bases lay in between. Germline loops: CDR1 MNHNS, CDR2 SASEGT. The CDR3 is 15 amino acids.

V gene TRBV11-3 combines with J gene TRBJ2-3, with 10 bases fitting TRBD2. Trimming took 2 bases from V and 5 from J; bases not matched to a gene: 4. From germline, CDR1 is SGHNT and CDR2 YENEEA. CDR3 length: 15 residues. CDR3 in amino acids: CASSLSGRGEDTQYF. The CDR3 DNA reads as TGTGCCAGCAGCTTAAGCGGGAGGGGAGAAGATACGCAGTATTTT.

The chain links TRBV30 to TRBJ1-4; D is undetermined. V lost 4 bases and J 6 bases, leaving 12 bases between the germline ends. The germline gives CDR1 GTSNPN, CDR2 SVGIG (reference sequence). The CDR3 spans 13 residues. CDR3 region: CAWTPRNHEKLFF. The CDR3 bases are TGTGCCTGGACCCCCAGAAACCATGAAAAACTGTTTTTT.

This clone was recorded once. The chain combines TRBV13 with TRBJ2-7; TRBD2 aligns across 10 bases. Germline V gives CDR1 PRHDT, CDR2 FYEKMQ (reference sequence). V shed 1 base and J 4 bases; nucleotides not matched to a gene: 13. This CDR3 spans 18 amino acids. The CDR3 loop is CASSLALHKTSGSYEQYF. CDR3 coding DNA: TGTGCCAGCAGCTTAGCCCTCCACAAGACTAGCGGGTCTTACGAGCAGTACTTC.

The J gene is TRBJ1-2, the V gene TRBV10-3, with D maybe TRBD1 (6 bases). This CDR3 spans 13 amino acids. The germline V gene has CDR1 ENHRY and CDR2 SYGVKD. V lost 7 bases, J lost 3 bases, and 12 bases lay in between. DNA of the CDR3: TGTGCCATCAACCCGGGACAATACTATGGCTACACCTTC. It codes for CAINPGQYYGYTF.